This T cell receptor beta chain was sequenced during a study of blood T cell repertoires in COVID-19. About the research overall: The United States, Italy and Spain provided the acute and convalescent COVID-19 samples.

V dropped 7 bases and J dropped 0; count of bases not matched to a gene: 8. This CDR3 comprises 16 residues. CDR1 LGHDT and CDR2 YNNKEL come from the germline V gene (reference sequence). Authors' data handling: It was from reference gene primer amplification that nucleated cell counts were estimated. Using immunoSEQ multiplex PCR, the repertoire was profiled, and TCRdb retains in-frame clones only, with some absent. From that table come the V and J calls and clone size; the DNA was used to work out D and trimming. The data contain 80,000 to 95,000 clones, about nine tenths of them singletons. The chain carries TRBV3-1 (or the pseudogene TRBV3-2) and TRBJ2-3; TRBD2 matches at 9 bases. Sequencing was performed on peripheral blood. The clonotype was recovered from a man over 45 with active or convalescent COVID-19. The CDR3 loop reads CASNKRAGGSTDTQYF. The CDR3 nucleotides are TGTGCCAGCAACAAAAGGGCGGGGGGGAGCACAGATACGCAGTATTTT.